This T cell receptor beta chain was found in a study of T-cell reconstitution after alpha-beta-depleted transplantation in children. Per germline, CDR1 SQVTM and CDR2 ANQGSEA. The ends were cut back, 6 bases at V and 11 bases at J, with 16 bases in the middle. The CDR3 has 11 residues. Preparation of the TCRbeta library was carried out with unique molecular identifiers. TCRdb itself ran the PCR reads through MiXCR, one entry per CDR3 protein. The sample has hundreds of thousands of distinct CDR3 sequences, about 16% seen once. This specimen consisted of PBMCs from the stem cell graft donor, obtained from the stem cell graft. The chain couples TRBV29-1 to TRBJ1-1; possible D gene TRBD1, 6 bases. The receptor's source is a human donor who donated a stem cell graft to a child with acute lymphoblastic leukemia. The CDR3: CSVDQGFGAFF. CDR3 nucleotide sequence: TGCAGCGTCGATCAGGGGTTTGGGGCTTTCTTT.